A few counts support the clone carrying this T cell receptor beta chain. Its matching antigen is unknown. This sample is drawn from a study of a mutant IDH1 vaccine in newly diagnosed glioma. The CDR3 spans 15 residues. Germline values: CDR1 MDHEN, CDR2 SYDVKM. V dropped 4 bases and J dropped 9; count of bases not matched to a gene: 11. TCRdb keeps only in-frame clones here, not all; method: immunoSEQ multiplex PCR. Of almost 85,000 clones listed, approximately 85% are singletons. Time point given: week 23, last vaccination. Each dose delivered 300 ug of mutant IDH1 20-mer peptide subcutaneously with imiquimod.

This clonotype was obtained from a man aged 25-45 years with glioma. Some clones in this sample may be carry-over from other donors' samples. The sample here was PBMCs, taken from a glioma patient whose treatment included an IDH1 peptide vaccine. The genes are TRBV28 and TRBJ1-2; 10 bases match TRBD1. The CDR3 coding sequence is TGTGCCAGCAGTTCCGTCGGACAGGGGGTGGGGAGCTACACCTTC. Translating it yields CASSSVGQGVGSYTF.